This T cell receptor beta chain came from a study of cytomegalovirus exposure and HLA in healthy donors (TCRdb year 2017). At the level of the whole study: According to an earlier analysis of a few hundred of the donors, about 179 million T cells yielded 117 million unique TCR beta sequences and approximately 280 Gb of sequence data. Every repertoire in the discovery cohort had been generated on one and the same sequencing platform. A later analysis re-examined previously published TCR beta repertoires from more than 650 donors and added high-resolution HLA genotyping to investigate patterns of TCR occurrence. Both class I and class II loci were covered by HLA typing, at four-digit resolution. Donor age, sex, ethnicity and CMV serostatus were compiled alongside the repertoire data. The study aimed to test whether cataloging public T cell receptors could reveal signatures of past pathogen exposure. The study profiled the T cell repertoires of under 700 subjects by immunosequencing and related them to cytomegalovirus serostatus. Typing coverage varied by locus: roughly 620-640 donors for A, B, C, DRB1 and DQB1; some 520 for DQA1; more than 600 for DPA1; roughly 470 for DPB1. The later analysis used no new phenotypic data to find candidate immune exposures, relying instead on TCR beta sequences and their occurrence across donors. To decide whether each TCR beta V gene segment behaved as functional or pseudogenic, an earlier analysis of some 600 of the donors relied on high-throughput TCR beta sequencing. A later genetic analysis took genome-wide SNP genotypes for about 65% of the roughly 670 donors and used that subset as a discovery cohort. On average, 235,054 unique TCR beta nucleotide sequences were sequenced per donor among 398 genotyped donors of the cohort, with roughly 19% of those sequences being non-productive. To predict cytomegalovirus infection status, the study combined high-throughput TCR immunosequencing, statistical association of individual TCRs with disease status, and machine learning. Besides the first cohort of approximately 670 subjects, a separate validation cohort made up of roughly 130 different subjects was used. Four or five DR-DQ haplotypes were handled as single units for association and clustering because linkage in the cohort was strong. Among the 398 genotyped donors, approximately 81% belonged to the genetic ancestry cluster associated with self-reported Caucasian donors. An early release covering some 640 HLA-typed donors comprised about 300 gigabases of sequencing data and roughly 85 million unique TCR sequences. What the research found in general, with its limitations: V-gene and J-gene trimming of TCR beta chains was associated with a missense DCLRE1C variant in a later genetic analysis, and the association was replicated in an independent cohort. This cohort had only TCR beta chains sequenced, and the lack of alpha or paired-chain data limited which features could be detected. In a later analysis, most CMV-associated TCR beta chains were found to appear HLA-restricted, with HLA associations seemingly driven largely by CMV exposure. In a later analysis, the rate of TCR association differed among HLA loci, with DRB1 alleles having the most associated TCRs and HLA-C alleles having the fewest. A cluster of highly shared sequence variants was judged likely to be a technical artifact of the sequencing pipeline. The study gave a list of about 150 TCR beta chains associated with cytomegalovirus. According to the authors, the approach could potentially be generalized to other disease states and immunological phenotypes. Most TCR sequences were seen in very few donors, while some public TCRs were found in many individuals. A further reported finding was that TCR beta sequences accurately predicted the HLA-A and HLA-B alleles for most subjects in the first cohort. Because counts were too low, more than 15 rarely observed V segments, including chromosome 9 orphons, were left out of the earlier analysis of 587 of the donors. Linkage disequilibrium might explain the correlated functional status among segregating V segments, but an unknown experimental factor could not be excluded. In a later analysis, HLA-associated TCR beta chains showed more clonal expansion and lower generation probabilities than non-associated chains that were equally common. Strong co-occurrence of HLA alleles, especially DR and DQ, made assigning TCR associations to individual alleles difficult. According to a later genetic analysis, donors in an Asian-associated ancestry cluster had fewer N-insertions in productive TCRs than the approximately 610-donor mean. Three of the identified cytomegalovirus-associated TCR beta chains were confirmed in vitro to be specific for cytomegalovirus antigens. An earlier analysis of approximately 570 of the donors showed that most TCR beta V segments appeared in productive rearrangements either about 87% or about 30% of the time, which broadly matched IMGT annotations. In a later analysis, several top co-occurrence clusters were reported to appear linked to parvovirus B19, influenza, CMV and Epstein-Barr virus. Because HLA typing was missing for some donors at each locus, association tests included only the typed subset. The classifier was reported to diagnose cytomegalovirus status with high specificity and sensitivity in both the original cohort and the validation cohort. At a false discovery rate of 0.05, a later analysis linked 16,951 TCR beta sequences to specific HLA alleles. The presence/absence analyses assumed that sequencing depth was roughly uniform across donors, and that assumption may not be true. For the cohort, immune exposure information was limited to CMV serostatus.

In total, roughly 670 healthy bone marrow donors made up the cohort. All cohort members were sampled while nominally healthy, although unrecorded immune exposures were likely present. The donor tested CMV seronegative and was one of the 352 seronegative cohort members. Every donor gave a peripheral blood sample, and the peripheral blood mononuclear cells from that sample were used for TCR beta sequencing. The Qiagen DNeasy Blood Extraction Kit was used to extract genomic DNA from the blood cell samples. With respect to this clone: No antigen is known for it. There are no base qualities to consult, and no much larger clone falls within one base.

Library preparation used the immunoSEQ multiplex PCR assay. A mixture of 60 forward primers for TCR Vbeta segments and 13 reverse primers for TCR Jbeta segments was used in the multiplex PCR. Amplification of the CDR3 region of rearranged TCR beta genes was performed with a multiplex PCR assay on genomic DNA. On the Illumina HiSeq System, the amplified TCR beta libraries were sequenced as 87-base-pair reads. From the authors' description of their analysis: Across the roughly 600 repertoires, a later analysis counted some 80 million unique TCR beta chains, 9 million to 14 million of which were shared by at least two donors. A nearest-neighbor algorithm error-corrected the raw reads and collapsed the reads into unique sequences, merging closely related sequences to remove PCR and sequencing errors. Alignment of CDR3 sequences to IMGT reference sequences was used to assign V, D and J gene segments. For a sequence to be retained, a match of at least six nucleotides was required to both a V gene segment and a J gene segment. Rearrangements were called productive when the CDR3 lacked stop codons and stayed in frame with V and J; all others were non-productive. Following IMGT convention, CDR3 was defined as the stretch from the second conserved V-encoded cysteine up to the conserved J-encoded phenylalanine. In an earlier analysis of around 640 of the donors, sequences lacking an unambiguous match to a single V gene segment were excluded. An earlier analysis of 450 to 650 of the donors called V segments functional above 56.7% productive rearrangements and segregating when the between-donor standard deviation exceeded 5%. A statistical classification framework was built for diagnosing cytomegalovirus status from the catalog of TCR beta chain sequences. In a later analysis, V and J genes were assigned by comparing TCR nucleotide sequences against IMGT/GENE-DB human TR gene sequences. The TCRdist pipeline was used in a later analysis to assign CDR3 sequences and most-parsimonious VDJ recombination scenarios. A later analysis defined each TCR beta chain by its CDR3 amino acid sequence plus V-gene family, and excluded reads lacking a unique V-gene family. As a way to deal with suspected cross-contamination and a sequencing artifact, a later analysis dropped more than 500 nucleotide sequences that were highly shared and had low generation probability. For each public chain, a later analysis derived a clonal expansion index from normalized ranks of inferred template counts within each repertoire. In a later analysis, generation probabilities were computed using a VDJ recombination model fitted to out-of-frame rearrangements, and the results were checked against IGoR. In a later analysis, TCR-TCR, TCR-HLA and TCR-CMV co-occurrence was scored with hypergeometric tests, and a repertoire-size bias correction was applied to TCR pairs. A later analysis estimated false discovery rates by permuting HLA or CMV assignments 20 times. In a later analysis, co-occurring TCRs were grouped using DBSCAN, with TCRdist sequence similarity added in when clustering inside HLA-allele-positive subsets. Repertoires with fewer than 30,000 or more than 120,000 public chains were left out of co-occurrence clustering, as were about five repertoires with anomalous nucleotide sharing. The source is immuneACCESS, and TCRdb retained only in-frame sequences with V and J called. Part of the clones is not carried over; for the studies checked, unresolved V genes explain less than half of this, and the remainder is unexplained. That table gives V, J and clone size, and the DNA gave D and trimming. This sample has roughly 100,000 clones in its table, and about 16% of those were observed once. The top ten hold roughly 0.89% of the sample.

The sample consisted of PBMCs. This TCR derives from a female donor in good health and CMV-seronegative.

The sequence in DNA is TGTGCCACCAGCATAAGCGGGAGAGAGGGGCTAAGAGGGACCCAGTACTTC. Translated, it gives CATSISGREGLRGTQYF. The V and J genes are TRBV15 and TRBJ2-5, and TRBD2 aligns with 8 junction nucleotides. Measured from the cysteine to the phenylalanine, the CDR3 is 17 residues long. Just the 51-base CDR3 DNA is kept, in frame starting at base 1. V is trimmed back by 4 bases and J by 7 bases, and the junction contains 17 bases that no gene match accounts for. The germline V gene (reference sequence) yields LNHNV for CDR1 and YYDKDF for CDR2.